The clone carrying this T cell receptor beta chain was seen many times. Its antigen is undetermined. Establishment of the diagnosis relied upon clinical symptoms, serum thyroxine, TRAb, thyroid ultrasound and orbital computed tomography. The authors used Ficoll-Paque density gradient centrifugation to separate PBMCs. The input was around 9.9 ml of fresh peripheral blood. This record comes from a study of Graves' ophthalmopathy and Graves' hyperthyroidism. Study context: Before any treatment, peripheral blood was taken at the initial diagnosis.

Study observations and caveats: Appearing in blood as well were most expanded thyroid clonotypes above 0.001 frequency.

Germline-derived CDR1 and CDR2 are SGHAT and FQDESV (reference sequence). Trimming cost V 1 base and J 2 bases, with 9 bases left between them. The CDR3 is made up of 14 amino acids. CDR3 regions of TCR beta were amplified from RNA transcripts. Scientists carried out first-round RT-PCR using HTBI primers and then a second-round multiplex PCR. TCRdb itself ran the multiplex PCR reads through MiXCR, one entry per CDR3 protein. This table has some 520,000 distinct CDR3 sequences, under 15% appearing once. The TCR sequence derives from a woman aged 30 to 39 with Graves' ophthalmopathy. V gene TRBV11-1 combines with J gene TRBJ2-7, with D uncertain. Sample: blood. The CDR3 is CASSLGADTYEQYF. In nucleotides, the CDR3 is TGTGCCAGCAGCTTAGGGGCAGATACCTACGAGCAGTACTTC.